The sequence of this T cell receptor (beta chain) was determined in a study of long-term antiretroviral therapy in people with HIV. Regarding the study as a whole: Clonotypes expanded prior to ART showed repertoire dominance at all sampled time points.

Points on this clone: Its target is unknown.

V shed 0 bases and J shed 4 bases, with 11 bases lying between them. The CDR3 is made up of 15 amino acids. Germline lookup yields CDR1 SGDLS and CDR2 YYNGEE. They ran version v3.0 of the immunoSEQ assay at survey level. Clones were read by immunoSEQ multiplex PCR, and TCRdb kept only the in-frame ones, dropping some. Seen here are under 45,000 clones, 85% observed once, and the top ten hold about 5.7%. One or more pre-ART and two or more post-ART PBMC samples were available from each donor. The V call is TRBV9, the J call TRBJ2-1; D might be TRBD2 (5 bases). Sequencing was performed on unsorted PBMCs, taken 3.1 years after starting antiretroviral therapy. The receptor's source is a woman aged 50 to 60 with HIV. CDR3 protein: CASSVVASPYNEQFF. The DNA for the CDR3 is TGTGCCAGCAGCGTAGTGGCTAGCCCTTACAATGAGCAGTTCTTC.